The rows below give T cell receptor beta chains drawn from one sample of a study of graft-versus-host responses after intestinal transplantation. TCRdb's table, derived via immunoSEQ multiplex PCR, lists solely in-frame clones and lacks some. Here the sample spans some 130,000 clones, around 90% being singletons. Which antigens these TCRs recognize remains unknown. The starting material was unstimulated CD4+ T cells sorted from spleen or lymph node cells, obtained before intestinal transplant. These TCRs come from a human donor who received an intestinal transplant. CDR3s include the opening cysteine and the closing phenylalanine or tryptophan. The D gene is left open where the match is weak. Where a row states a size, it is once, few, many or the class of an expanded clone; other rows omit it.

>TRBV7-9|TRBJ1-3|.|.
CASSLVARGENTIYF
TGTGCCAGCAGCTTAGTAGCCCGCGGGGAAAACACCATATATTTT
>TRBV19|TRBJ2-1|TRBD2|.
CASSPTPAGAYNEQFF
TGTGCCAGTAGTCCCACCCCAGCGGGGGCCTACAATGAGCAGTTCTTC
>TRBV19|TRBJ2-7|.|.
CVSSTPPDRSVYEQYF
TGTGTCAGTAGTACCCCCCCCGACAGGAGTGTCTACGAGCAGTACTTC
>TRBV30|TRBJ2-3|.|.
CACKDGLTSTDTQYF
TGTGCCTGCAAGGACGGTCTAACTAGCACAGATACGCAGTATTTT
>TRBV6-5|TRBJ2-3|.|once
CASAQGKVADTQYF
TGTGCCAGCGCTCAGGGGAAGGTTGCAGATACGCAGTATTTT
>TRBV27|TRBJ1-1|TRBD1|once
CASSLQTGVTEAFF
TGTGCCAGCAGCCTTCAGACAGGGGTAACTGAAGCTTTCTTT
>TRBV5-1|TRBJ2-7|TRBD1|once
CASSGQEYEQYF
TGCGCCAGCAGCGGACAGGAGTACGAGCAGTACTTC
>TRBV6-1|TRBJ1-1|.|.
CASRGLGDTEAFF
TGTGCCAGCAGAGGCCTGGGAGACACTGAAGCTTTCTTT
>TRBV29-1|TRBJ1-5|.|.
CSVTVNSNQPQHF
TGCAGCGTGACAGTGAATAGCAATCAGCCCCAGCATTTT
>TRBV7-9|TRBJ2-5|TRBD2|.
CASSPSRASGYVLGETQYF
TGTGCCAGCAGCCCTAGTAGGGCTAGCGGGTACGTGCTTGGGGAGACCCAGTACTTC
>TRBV11-2|TRBJ2-7|TRBD1|.
CASSTRQGDEQYF
TGTGCCAGCAGCACCCGACAGGGAGACGAGCAGTACTTC
>TRBV30|TRBJ2-3|TRBD1|.
CAWSLGGDTQYF
TGTGCCTGGAGTTTAGGGGGCGATACGCAGTATTTT
>TRBV13|TRBJ2-7|TRBD1|.
CASSLGTGGDKYEQYF
TGTGCCAGCAGCTTAGGAACAGGGGGCGATAAGTACGAGCAGTACTTC
>TRBV7-2|TRBJ1-1|TRBD1|.
CASSERTGTEAFF
TGTGCCAGCAGCGAAAGGACAGGCACTGAAGCTTTCTTT
>TRBV5-1|TRBJ1-6|TRBD1|.
CASSLGDRDNSPLHF
TGCGCCAGCAGCTTGGGGGACAGGGACAATTCACCCCTCCACTTT
>TRBV9|TRBJ1-4|.|.
CASSVGGLGYEKLFF
TGTGCCAGCAGCGTTGGCGGCTTAGGTTATGAAAAACTGTTTTTT
>TRBV21-1|TRBJ1-1|.|.
CAPREENTEAFF
TGTGCCCCACGGGAGGAGAACACTGAAGCTTTCTTT
>TRBV4-1|TRBJ2-2|.|.
CASSQDPWGATGELFF
TGCGCCAGCAGCCAAGATCCGTGGGGGGCCACCGGGGAGCTGTTTTTT
>TRBV9|TRBJ2-3|TRBD2|.
CASSPRGGPRTDTQYF
TGTGCCAGCAGCCCTCGGGGGGGGCCCCGAACAGATACGCAGTATTTT
>TRBV9|TRBJ1-1|.|.
CASSVVPGPDTEAFF
TGTGCCAGCAGCGTAGTGCCGGGCCCAGACACTGAAGCTTTCTTT
>TRBV12-5|TRBJ2-1|TRBD2|.
CASGGDSYNEQFF
TGTGCTAGCGGGGGGGACTCCTACAATGAGCAGTTCTTC
>TRBV5-1|TRBJ2-3|.|.
CASSLGADTQYF
TGCGCCAGCAGCTTGGGGGCAGATACGCAGTATTTT
>TRBV10-2|TRBJ2-3|.|.
CASTRGATDTQYF
TGCGCCAGCACCCGGGGTGCCACAGATACGCAGTATTTT
>TRBV5-4|TRBJ2-1|.|.
CASTSSRPYHEQFF
TGTGCCAGCACTTCAAGCCGACCCTACCATGAGCAGTTCTTC
>TRBV2|TRBJ1-1|TRBD1|.
CASSEYRGNTEAFF
TGTGCCAGCAGTGAATACAGGGGGAACACTGAAGCTTTCTTT
>TRBV6-5|TRBJ1-1|.|.
CASSLRRENTEAFF
TGTGCCAGCAGCCTACGACGGGAGAACACTGAAGCTTTCTTT
>TRBV14|TRBJ2-5|.|.
CASSSGWETQYF
TGTGCCAGCAGCTCAGGGTGGGAGACCCAGTACTTC
>TRBV5-1|TRBJ2-5|.|.
CASSPLWGETQYF
TGCGCCAGCAGCCCCCTATGGGGGGAGACCCAGTACTTC
>TRBV5-1|TRBJ1-2|TRBD1|.
CASSFETGPGYTF
TGCGCCAGCAGCTTCGAGACAGGGCCCGGCTACACCTTC
>TRBV5-1|TRBJ1-1|TRBD1|once
CASSLGDRGSQAFF
TGCGCCAGCAGCTTGGGGGACAGGGGGTCTCAAGCTTTCTTT
>TRBV6-6|TRBJ1-2|.|.
CASSYSVNGGGYTF
TGTGCCAGCAGTTACTCAGTCAATGGCGGTGGCTACACCTTC
>TRBV4-1|TRBJ2-1|TRBD2|.
CASSPRRTSGGPSSYNEQFF
TGCGCCAGCAGCCCCCGAAGGACTAGCGGGGGCCCGAGCTCCTACAATGAGCAGTTCTTC
>TRBV4-1|TRBJ1-1|.|.
CASSQVLHPSDVNTEAFF
TGCGCCAGCAGCCAAGTTTTGCATCCCTCGGATGTGAACACTGAAGCTTTCTTT
>TRBV7-2|TRBJ2-7|TRBD2|.
CASSLGMVGGAYEQYF
TGTGCCAGCAGCTTAGGAATGGTCGGGGGGGCGTACGAGCAGTACTTC
>TRBV28|TRBJ2-7|.|.
CASRRGGQADYEQYF
TGTGCCAGCAGACGGGGGGGACAGGCCGACTACGAGCAGTACTTC
>TRBV27|TRBJ2-6|.|.
CASSEGRTSGANVLTF
TGTGCCAGCTCTGAGGGACGAACCTCTGGGGCCAACGTCCTGACTTTC
>TRBV12-5|TRBJ2-5|TRBD2|.
CASGLVLAGAKFQETQYF
TGTGCTAGTGGTTTGGTGTTAGCGGGGGCCAAATTCCAAGAGACCCAGTACTTC
>TRBV6-1|TRBJ1-1|.|.
CASTLLGGTEAFF
TGTGCCAGCACCCTTCTAGGGGGGACTGAAGCTTTCTTT
>TRBV10-3|TRBJ2-1|TRBD2|.
CAISESRGGSYNEQFF
TGTGCCATCAGTGAGTCTCGGGGGGGGTCCTACAATGAGCAGTTCTTC
>TRBV18|TRBJ1-1|.|.
CASSQDQNTEAFF
TGTGCCAGCTCTCAGGACCAGAACACTGAAGCTTTCTTT
>TRBV6-1|TRBJ2-2|.|.
CASASQGGGELFF
TGTGCCAGCGCCTCCCAGGGGGGAGGGGAGCTGTTTTTT
>TRBV27|TRBJ1-5|.|.
CASSLFSQGQPQHF
TGTGCCAGCAGTTTATTCTCTCAGGGCCAGCCCCAGCATTTT
>TRBV5-4|TRBJ2-2|.|.
CASSSRAGPGELFF
TGTGCCAGCAGCTCGCGAGCGGGCCCCGGGGAGCTGTTTTTT
>TRBV2|TRBJ2-2|.|.
CASSEVEGGGELFF
TGTGCCAGCAGTGAGGTTGAGGGAGGCGGGGAGCTGTTTTTT
>TRBV5-1|TRBJ2-5|TRBD2|.
CASTPGLAGGRETQYF
TGCGCCAGCACCCCAGGACTAGCGGGGGGGCGAGAGACCCAGTACTTC
>TRBV18|TRBJ2-7|TRBD2|.
CASSPRAGGRPSEQYF
TGTGCCAGCTCACCAAGGGCGGGGGGGCGACCTTCCGAGCAGTACTTC
>TRBV14|TRBJ2-2|TRBD2|.
CASSPSLSGGYTGELFF
TGTGCCAGCAGCCCGTCACTTAGCGGGGGGTACACCGGGGAGCTGTTTTTT
>TRBV25-1|TRBJ2-7|TRBD1|.
CASSEQGQGVGKQYF
TGTGCCAGCAGTGAACAGGGACAGGGCGTCGGGAAGCAGTACTTC
>TRBV6-1|TRBJ1-2|.|few
CASSEGAGIYGYTF
TGTGCCAGCAGTGAAGGAGCAGGAATCTATGGCTACACCTTC
>TRBV5-8|TRBJ2-1|TRBD2|.
CASSSAGSPYNEQFF
TGTGCCAGCAGCTCAGCGGGGAGCCCCTACAATGAGCAGTTCTTC
>TRBV9|TRBJ2-2|.|.
CASSVEPRGDTGELFF
TGTGCCAGCAGCGTAGAACCCAGGGGGGACACCGGGGAGCTGTTTTTT